This T cell receptor (beta chain) originates from a study of T cell responses to AZD1222 COVID-19 vaccine. Study results and limitations: Vaccine-related CD4 TCRs covered spike, predominating at 160-218 and 743-854. Among the donors, most were white British and more were female, and clonal diversity was possibly underestimated. Targeting of unmutated variant regions was reportedly seen in nearly half of spike-specific TCRs. Spike-specific TCR repertoires showed rising breadth and depth after two AZD1222 doses.

Assay: immunoSEQ multiplex PCR; the TCRdb copy retains only in-frame clones and omits some. Of about 160,000 clones in the sample, 90% to 95% were seen once. About this clone: Its antigen is not known.

V was clipped by 1 base and J by 11 bases, with 19 bases between them. Per the germline V gene, CDR1 is SEHNR and CDR2 is FQNEAQ (reference sequence). The CDR3 sequence is 15 residues long. Source: peripheral blood, taken 28 days after the second AZD1222 dose. V gene TRBV7-9 combines with J gene TRBJ2-3; no clear D gene. The receptor was isolated from an adult who received the AZD1222 COVID-19 vaccine. The CDR3 coding sequence is TGTGCCAGCAGCTTAGTAGGTTCAGGCCACTTGCGGCAGTATTTT. Amino acid sequence: CASSLVGSGHLRQYF. The full variable domain, with the rest looked up from reference TRBV7-9 and TRBJ2-3, is DTGVSQNPRHKITKRGQNVTFRCDPISEHNRLYWYRQTLGQGPEFLTYFQNEAQLEKSRLLSDRFSAERPKGSFSTLEIQRTEQGDSAMYLCASSLVGSGHLRQYFGPGTRLTVL.